A selection of T cell receptor beta chains follows, all from one sample in a study of blood T cell repertoires in COVID-19. Generated by immunoSEQ multiplex PCR, the TCRdb table keeps only in-frame clones and is missing some. In the table there are 450,000 or so clones, about 89% of which are singletons. The sequenced sample consisted of peripheral blood. All receptors derive from a woman between 40 and 55 years old with COVID-19, enrolled during active disease. The CDR3 runs from the conserved cysteine through the conserved F or W. The order of the fields is CDR3 protein, CDR3 DNA, D gene, CDR3 length, clone size, V gene, J gene. A D gene is named only where the DNA matches it firmly. A row's size may be missing; if present it is once, few, many or a size class.

CAINSGTGAMYGYTF,TGTGCCATCAACTCGGGGACAGGGGCGATGTATGGCTACACCTTC,TRBD1,15,.,TRBV28,TRBJ1-2
CASSTSEINYGYTF,TGTGCCAGTAGTACCTCGGAGATTAACTATGGCTACACCTTC,.,14,.,TRBV19,TRBJ1-2
CAISEGTGFGTEAFF,TGTGCCATCAGTGAGGGGACAGGGTTTGGCACTGAAGCTTTCTTT,TRBD1,15,.,TRBV10-3,TRBJ1-1
CASSISGREKLFF,TGTGCCAGTAGTATTTCAGGGCGGGAAAAACTGTTTTTT,.,13,.,TRBV19,TRBJ1-4
CASSLQVIETQYF,TGTGCCAGCAGCTTACAGGTGATAGAGACCCAGTACTTC,.,13,once,TRBV7-2,TRBJ2-5
CASSWAPGGTTDTQYF,TGTGCCAGCAGTTGGGCTCCGGGAGGTACCACAGATACGCAGTATTTT,TRBD2,16,.,TRBV28,TRBJ2-3
CASSQGTGPYGYTF,TGCGCCAGCAGCCAAGGGACAGGGCCATATGGCTACACCTTC,TRBD1,14,.,TRBV4-3,TRBJ1-2
CASSYYPGAGHYNEQFF,TGTGCCAGCAGTTATTATCCAGGGGCCGGACATTACAATGAGCAGTTCTTC,.,17,.,TRBV28,TRBJ2-1
CATSRDGTGGEEKLFF,TGTGCCACCAGCAGAGACGGGACAGGAGGGGAGGAAAAACTGTTTTTT,TRBD1,16,.,TRBV15,TRBJ1-4
CASSLSGKLGEFF,TGTGCCAGCAGTTTATCCGGGAAACTTGGAGAGTTCTTC,.,13,.,TRBV27,TRBJ2-1
CASSLEGVEQYF,TGCGCCAGCAGCTTGGAGGGAGTAGAGCAGTACTTC,.,12,.,TRBV5-1,TRBJ2-7
CASSLHSGTSYEQYF,TGTGCCAGCAGCCTTCACAGCGGGACAAGCTACGAGCAGTACTTC,.,15,.,TRBV11-3,TRBJ2-7
CASSIGRTGGVRFRNQPQHF,TGTGCCAGTAGTATAGGACGGACAGGGGGGGTTCGCTTTCGAAATCAGCCCCAGCATTTT,TRBD1,20,once,TRBV19,TRBJ1-5
CASSTSGGTKNIQYF,TGTGCCAGCAGTACTTCAGGGGGCACCAAAAACATTCAGTACTTC,TRBD1,15,.,TRBV2,TRBJ2-4
CASSLGANEKLFF,TGTGCCAGCAGTTTGGGCGCGAATGAAAAACTGTTTTTT,.,13,.,TRBV28,TRBJ1-4
CASRLDSAGDSPLHF,TGTGCCAGCAGACTCGATTCAGCAGGGGATTCACCCCTCCACTTT,.,15,.,TRBV6-4,TRBJ1-6
CASSFQSPGSPLHF,TGTGCCAGCAGCTTCCAAAGTCCGGGATCACCCCTCCACTTT,.,14,.,TRBV7-2,TRBJ1-6
CASSSPGTGNTEAFF,TGTGCCAGCAGCTCTCCAGGGACAGGGAACACTGAAGCTTTCTTT,TRBD1,15,once,TRBV7-3,TRBJ1-1
CASSLTVPGTGGNWEQYF,TGTGCCAGCAGCTTAACTGTTCCCGGGACAGGGGGCAACTGGGAGCAGTACTTC,TRBD1,18,.,TRBV7-9,TRBJ2-7
CASSTIAGELFF,TGTGCCAGCAGCACTATCGCGGGGGAGCTGTTTTTT,.,12,.,TRBV7-3,TRBJ2-2
CASSSGQLDSPLHF,TGTGCCAGCAGCTCGGGACAGCTGGATTCACCCCTCCACTTT,TRBD1,14,.,TRBV5-5,TRBJ1-6
CATSDAGTPYEQYF,TGTGCCACCAGTGATGCCGGGACTCCCTACGAGCAGTACTTC,.,14,once,TRBV24-1,TRBJ2-7
CASSPPGQVSNQPQHF,TGTGCCAGCAGTCCTCCGGGACAGGTTAGCAATCAGCCCCAGCATTTT,TRBD1,16,.,TRBV6-6,TRBJ1-5
CASSQAGQGRYEQYF,TGCGCCAGCAGCCAAGCAGGACAGGGTCGATACGAGCAGTACTTC,TRBD1,15,.,TRBV4-3,TRBJ2-7
CASRNSGKHTGELFF,TGTGCCAGCAGGAATAGCGGGAAGCACACCGGGGAGCTGTTTTTT,TRBD2,15,.,TRBV6-5,TRBJ2-2
CASSIAGGGLSYEQYF,TGTGCCAGTAGTATAGCCGGGGGGGGCCTGTCCTACGAGCAGTACTTC,TRBD2,16,once,TRBV19,TRBJ2-7
CASSISGTWGTEAFF,TGTGCCAGTAGTATCTCCGGGACATGGGGCACTGAAGCTTTCTTT,.,15,.,TRBV19,TRBJ1-1
CAWSVVRGPSEAFF,TGTGCCTGGAGTGTAGTCAGGGGGCCCTCTGAAGCTTTCTTT,TRBD1,14,.,TRBV30,TRBJ1-1
CAIGSGLEPQHF,TGTGCCATCGGGTCAGGGTTAGAGCCCCAGCATTTT,.,12,.,TRBV10-3,TRBJ1-5
CASSSAQGSNQPQHF,TGTGCCAGTAGTTCCGCACAGGGATCCAATCAGCCCCAGCATTTT,.,15,.,TRBV19,TRBJ1-5
CASSRDSLKNIQYF,TGTGCCAGCAGCCGTGACTCGCTTAAAAACATTCAGTACTTC,.,14,.,TRBV7-2,TRBJ2-4
CASSSSTGRGAGELFF,TGCGCCAGCAGCTCGTCTACAGGGAGAGGAGCCGGGGAGCTGTTTTTT,.,16,.,TRBV5-1,TRBJ2-2
CASMRTRGRQPQHF,TGTGCCAGTATGAGGACAAGGGGGCGTCAGCCCCAGCATTTT,TRBD1,14,.,TRBV19,TRBJ1-5
CASSPDRVNEAFF,TGTGCCAGCAGCCCGGACAGGGTCAACGAAGCTTTCTTT,TRBD1,13,.,TRBV28,TRBJ1-1
CSVEDGGRGADTQYF,TGCAGCGTTGAAGATGGGGGCAGGGGAGCAGATACGCAGTATTTT,.,15,.,TRBV29-1,TRBJ2-3
CASSTQGGGYTF,TGTGCCAGCAGTACCCAGGGAGGAGGCTACACCTTC,.,12,.,TRBV6-5,TRBJ1-2
CASQVSNTEAFF,TGCGCCAGCCAGGTTTCGAACACTGAAGCTTTCTTT,.,12,.,TRBV5-1,TRBJ1-1
CASSLKGPEAFF,TGTGCCAGCAGCTTAAAGGGGCCGGAAGCTTTCTTT,.,12,.,TRBV7-9,TRBJ1-1
CASSSRQRGKPQHF,TGTGCCAGCAGTTCCCGACAGAGAGGTAAGCCCCAGCATTTT,.,14,.,TRBV28,TRBJ1-5
CASSLLGQGTSYEQYF,TGTGCCAGCAGCTTACTGGGACAGGGGACGTCCTACGAGCAGTACTTC,TRBD1,16,.,TRBV11-2,TRBJ2-7
CASSFLRGTYNEQFF,TGTGCCAGCAGCTTTTTAAGGGGGACCTACAATGAGCAGTTCTTC,.,15,.,TRBV7-3,TRBJ2-1
CASSLGAAGSLYEQYF,TGTGCCAGCAGCTTAGGGGCCGCGGGGTCTTTGTATGAGCAGTACTTC,.,16,.,TRBV7-9,TRBJ2-7
CAISEFREQYF,TGTGCCATCAGTGAATTTCGCGAGCAGTACTTC,.,11,.,TRBV10-3,TRBJ2-7
CASSSVIQGLVFF,TGTGCCAGCAGTTCAGTAATCCAGGGGCTGGTTTTCTTT,.,13,.,TRBV6-5,TRBJ1-1
CATSDPGTSGGASDTQYF,TGTGCCACCAGTGATCCGGGTACTAGCGGGGGGGCCTCAGATACGCAGTATTTT,TRBD2,18,.,TRBV24-1,TRBJ2-3